This T cell receptor (beta chain) derives from a study of CD8+ T cells in alopecia areata. Study information: Treated patients were dosed with oral tofacitinib, taking 5 to 10 mg twice daily.

The table lists this clone with a few counts. What it recognizes is unknown. Study-wide results and caveats: Among the top 100, expanded CD8+ clones, as well as scalp clonality, were significantly decreased by tofacitinib. While tofacitinib was given, many expanded lesional clones persisted in scalp and blood.

cDNA prepared by RNA extraction and subsequent reverse transcription served as the template for sequencing. The method was immunoSEQ multiplex PCR; TCRdb's version includes in-frame clones alone and lacks a portion of them. The sample includes roughly 250,000 clones, 60% of them seen just once. Treatment in this sample: oral pan-JAK inhibitor, 5-10 mg twice daily. PBMCs were stained for CD3, CD4 and CD8, and CD4+ and CD8+ T cells were sorted. This sequence originates from a human donor with alopecia areata. The sequencing here drew on CD4+ T cells sorted from blood, taken between weeks 51 and 52, from a patient treated with tofacitinib.

The CDR3 region is CSVVGQYEQYF. The CDR3 DNA reads TGCAGCGTTGTAGGGCAATACGAGCAGTACTTC. This chain joins TRBV29-1 and TRBJ2-7; D is undetermined. The V gene's germline CDR1 is SQVTM and CDR2 ANQGSEA. The germline V and J ends were trimmed by 4 bases and 4 bases, with 8 bases remaining between them. CDR3 length equals 11 residues.